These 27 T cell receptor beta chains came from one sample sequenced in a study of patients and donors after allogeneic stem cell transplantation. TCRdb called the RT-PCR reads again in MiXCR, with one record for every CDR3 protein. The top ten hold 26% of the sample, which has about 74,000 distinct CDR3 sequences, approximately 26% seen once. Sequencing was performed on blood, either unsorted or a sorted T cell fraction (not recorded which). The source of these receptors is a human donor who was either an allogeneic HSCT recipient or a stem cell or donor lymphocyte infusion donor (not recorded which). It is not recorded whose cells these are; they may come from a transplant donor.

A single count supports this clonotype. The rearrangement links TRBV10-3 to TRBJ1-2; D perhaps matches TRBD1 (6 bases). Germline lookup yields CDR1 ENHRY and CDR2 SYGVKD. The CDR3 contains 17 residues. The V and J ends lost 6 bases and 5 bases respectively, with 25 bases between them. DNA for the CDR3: TGTGCCATCAGCCCCTTTACTCCGGACAGACTGTCTTATGGCTACACCTTC. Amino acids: CAISPFTPDRLSYGYTF.

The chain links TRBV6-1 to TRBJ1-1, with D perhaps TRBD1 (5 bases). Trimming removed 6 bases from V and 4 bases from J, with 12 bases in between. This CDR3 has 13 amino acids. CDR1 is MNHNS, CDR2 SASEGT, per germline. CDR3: CASSGREGTEAFF. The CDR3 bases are TGTGCCAGCAGCGGCAGGGAGGGCACTGAAGCTTTCTTT.

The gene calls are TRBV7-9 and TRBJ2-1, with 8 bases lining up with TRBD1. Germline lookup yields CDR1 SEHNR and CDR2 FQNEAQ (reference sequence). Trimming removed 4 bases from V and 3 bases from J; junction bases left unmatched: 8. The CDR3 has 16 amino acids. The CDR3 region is CASSWPWTGLYNEQFF. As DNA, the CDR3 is TGTGCCAGCAGCTGGCCATGGACAGGGCTCTACAATGAGCAGTTCTTC.

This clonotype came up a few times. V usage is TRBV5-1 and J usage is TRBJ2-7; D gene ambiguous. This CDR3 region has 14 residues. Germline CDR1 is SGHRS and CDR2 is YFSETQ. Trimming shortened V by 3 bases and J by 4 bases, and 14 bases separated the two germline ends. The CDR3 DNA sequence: TGCGCCAGCAGCTACGGGTACCATGATTACGAGCAGTACTTC. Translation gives CASSYGYHDYEQYF.

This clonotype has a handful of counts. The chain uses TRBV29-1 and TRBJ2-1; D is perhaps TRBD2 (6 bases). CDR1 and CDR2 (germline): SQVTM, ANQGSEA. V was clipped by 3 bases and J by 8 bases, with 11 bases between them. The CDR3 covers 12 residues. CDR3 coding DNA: TGCAGCGTTGAGACCCGCGGGGATGAGCAGTTCTTC. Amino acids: CSVETRGDEQFF.

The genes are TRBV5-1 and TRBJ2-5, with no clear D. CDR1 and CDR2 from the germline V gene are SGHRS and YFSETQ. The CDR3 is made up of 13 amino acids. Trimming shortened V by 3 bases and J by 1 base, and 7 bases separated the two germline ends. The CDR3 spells CASSYRSQETQYF. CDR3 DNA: TGCGCCAGCAGCTATAGGAGCCAAGAGACCCAGTACTTC.

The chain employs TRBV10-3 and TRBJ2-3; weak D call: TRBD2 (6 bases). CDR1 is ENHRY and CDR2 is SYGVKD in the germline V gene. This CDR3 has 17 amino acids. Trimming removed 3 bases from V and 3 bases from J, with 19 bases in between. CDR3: CAISDIGGRRWTDTQYF. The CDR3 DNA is TGTGCCATCAGTGATATCGGTGGGAGGAGGTGGACAGATACGCAGTATTTT.

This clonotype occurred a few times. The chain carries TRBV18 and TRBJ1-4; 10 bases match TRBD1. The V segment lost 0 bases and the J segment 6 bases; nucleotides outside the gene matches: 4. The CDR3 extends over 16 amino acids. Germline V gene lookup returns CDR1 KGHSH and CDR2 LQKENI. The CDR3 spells CASSPPVGTGDEKLFF. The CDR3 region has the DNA TGTGCCAGCTCACCACCGGTGGGGACAGGGGATGAAAAACTGTTTTTT. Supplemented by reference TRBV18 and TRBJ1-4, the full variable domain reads NAGVMQNPRHLVRRRGQEARLRCSPMKGHSHVYWYRQLPEEGLKFMVYLQKENIIDESGMPKERFSAEFPKEGPSILRIQQVVRGDSAAYFCASSPPVGTGDEKLFFGSGTQLSVL.

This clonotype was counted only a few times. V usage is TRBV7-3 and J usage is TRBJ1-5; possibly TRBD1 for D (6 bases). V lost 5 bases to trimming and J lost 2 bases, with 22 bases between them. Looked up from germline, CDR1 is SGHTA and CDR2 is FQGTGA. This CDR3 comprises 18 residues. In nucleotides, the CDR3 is TGTGCCAGCAGCCCCGATGGGGGGCCATATATAGGCAATCAGCCCCAGCATTTT. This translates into CASSPDGGPYIGNQPQHF.

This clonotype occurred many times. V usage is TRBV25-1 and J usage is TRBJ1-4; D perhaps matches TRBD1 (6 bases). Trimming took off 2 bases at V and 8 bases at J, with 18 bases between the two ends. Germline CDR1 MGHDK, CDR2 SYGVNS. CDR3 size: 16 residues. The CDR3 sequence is CASSEKRGHGGEKLFF. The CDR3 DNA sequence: TGTGCCAGCAGTGAAAAACGGGGACATGGAGGGGAAAAACTGTTTTTT. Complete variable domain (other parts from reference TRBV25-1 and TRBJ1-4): EADIYQTPRYLVIGTGKKITLECSQTMGHDKMYWYQQDPGMELHLIHYSYGVNSTEKGDLSSESTVSRIRTEHFPLTLESARPSHTSQYLCASSEKRGHGGEKLFFGSGTQLSVL.

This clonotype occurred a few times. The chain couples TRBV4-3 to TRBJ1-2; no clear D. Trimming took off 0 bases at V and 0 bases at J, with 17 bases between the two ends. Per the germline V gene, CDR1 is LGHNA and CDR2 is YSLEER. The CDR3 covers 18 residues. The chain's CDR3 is CASSQDPSTFPSNYGYTF. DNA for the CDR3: TGCGCCAGCAGCCAAGATCCGAGCACCTTCCCTTCTAACTATGGCTACACCTTC.

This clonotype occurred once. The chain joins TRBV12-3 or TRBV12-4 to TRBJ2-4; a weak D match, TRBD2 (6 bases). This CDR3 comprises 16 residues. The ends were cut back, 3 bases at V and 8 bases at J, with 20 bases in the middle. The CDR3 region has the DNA TGTGCCAGCAGTTTGATTTGGGGGGACCGGGCAGACATTCAGTACTTC. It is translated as CASSLIWGDRADIQYF.

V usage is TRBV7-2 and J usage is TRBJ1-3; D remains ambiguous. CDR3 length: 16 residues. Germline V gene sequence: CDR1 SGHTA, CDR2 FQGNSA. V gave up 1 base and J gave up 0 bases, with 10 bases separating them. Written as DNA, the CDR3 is TGTGCCAGCAGCTTAGGCAGGTCACACTCTGGAAACACCATATATTTT. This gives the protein CASSLGRSHSGNTIYF.

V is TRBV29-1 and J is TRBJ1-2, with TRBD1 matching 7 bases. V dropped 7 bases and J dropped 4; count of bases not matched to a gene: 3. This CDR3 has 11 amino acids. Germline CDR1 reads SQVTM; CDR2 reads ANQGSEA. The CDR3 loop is CSAGTAYGYTF. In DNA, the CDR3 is TGCAGCGCCGGGACAGCCTATGGCTACACCTTC.

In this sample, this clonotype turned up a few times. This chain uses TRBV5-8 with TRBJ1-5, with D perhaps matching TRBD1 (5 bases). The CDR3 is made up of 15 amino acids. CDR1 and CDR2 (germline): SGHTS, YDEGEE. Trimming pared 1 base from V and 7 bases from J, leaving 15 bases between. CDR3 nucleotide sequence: TGTGCCAGCAGCTTGCCCTTACAGGCCAGGCAGCCCCAGCATTTT. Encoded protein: CASSLPLQARQPQHF.

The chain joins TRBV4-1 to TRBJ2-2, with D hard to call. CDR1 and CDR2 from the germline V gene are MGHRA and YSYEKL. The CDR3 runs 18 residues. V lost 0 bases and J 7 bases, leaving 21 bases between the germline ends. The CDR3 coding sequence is TGCGCCAGCAGCCAAGAGCCGGGTACCTCTCTGCAGTTCGGGGAGCTGTTTTTT. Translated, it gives CASSQEPGTSLQFGELFF.

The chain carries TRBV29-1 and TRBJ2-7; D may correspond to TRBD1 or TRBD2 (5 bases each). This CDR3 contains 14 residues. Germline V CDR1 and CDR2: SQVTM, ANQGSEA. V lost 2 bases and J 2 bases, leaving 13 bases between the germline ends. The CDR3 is CSVEFGTGPYEQYF. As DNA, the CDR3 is TGCAGCGTTGAATTTGGGACGGGCCCCTACGAGCAGTACTTC.

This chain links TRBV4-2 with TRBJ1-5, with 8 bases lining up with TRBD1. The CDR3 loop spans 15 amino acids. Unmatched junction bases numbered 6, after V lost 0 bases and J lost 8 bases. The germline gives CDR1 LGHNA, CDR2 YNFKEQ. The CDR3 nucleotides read TGTGCCAGCAGCCAAGACAATACAGGGGGTAAGCCCCAGCATTTT. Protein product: CASSQDNTGGKPQHF.

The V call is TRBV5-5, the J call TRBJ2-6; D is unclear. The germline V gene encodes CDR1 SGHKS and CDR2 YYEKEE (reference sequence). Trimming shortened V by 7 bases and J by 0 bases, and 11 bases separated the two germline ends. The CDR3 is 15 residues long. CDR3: CASSYDSSGANVLTF. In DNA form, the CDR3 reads TGTGCCAGCTCTTACGACTCCTCTGGGGCCAACGTCCTGACTTTC.

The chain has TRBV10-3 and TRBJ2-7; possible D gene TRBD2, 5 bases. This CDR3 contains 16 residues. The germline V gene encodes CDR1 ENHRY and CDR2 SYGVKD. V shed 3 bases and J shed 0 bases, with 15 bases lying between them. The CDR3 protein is CAISERRQASSYEQYF. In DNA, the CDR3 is TGTGCCATCAGTGAAAGGAGGCAGGCCAGCTCCTACGAGCAGTACTTC.

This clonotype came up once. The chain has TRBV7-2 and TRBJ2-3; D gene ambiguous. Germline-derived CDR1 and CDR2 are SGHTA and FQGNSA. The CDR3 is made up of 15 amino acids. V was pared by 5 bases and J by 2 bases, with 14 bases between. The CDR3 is CASSPWRQTTDTQYF. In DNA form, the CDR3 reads TGTGCCAGCAGCCCATGGCGGCAGACCACAGATACGCAGTATTTT.

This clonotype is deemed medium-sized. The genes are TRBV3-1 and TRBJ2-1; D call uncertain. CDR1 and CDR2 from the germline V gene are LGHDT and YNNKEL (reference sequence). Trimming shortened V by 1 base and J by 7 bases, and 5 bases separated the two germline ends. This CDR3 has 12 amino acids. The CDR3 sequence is CASSQVRNEQFF. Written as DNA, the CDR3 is TGTGCCAGCAGCCAAGTCCGGAATGAGCAGTTCTTC.

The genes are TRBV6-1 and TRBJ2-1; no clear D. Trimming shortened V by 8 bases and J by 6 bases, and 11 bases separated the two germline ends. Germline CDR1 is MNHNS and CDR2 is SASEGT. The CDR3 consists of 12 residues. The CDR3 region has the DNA TGTGCCAGCGGCCATCTCCTCAATGAGCAGTTCTTC. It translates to CASGHLLNEQFF.

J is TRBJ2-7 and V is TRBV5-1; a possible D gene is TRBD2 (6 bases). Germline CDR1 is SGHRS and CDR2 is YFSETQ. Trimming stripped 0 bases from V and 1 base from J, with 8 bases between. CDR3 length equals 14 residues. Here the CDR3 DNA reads TGCGCCAGCAGCTTGGGGGCGGGGTCCTACGAGCAGTACTTC. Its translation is CASSLGAGSYEQYF.

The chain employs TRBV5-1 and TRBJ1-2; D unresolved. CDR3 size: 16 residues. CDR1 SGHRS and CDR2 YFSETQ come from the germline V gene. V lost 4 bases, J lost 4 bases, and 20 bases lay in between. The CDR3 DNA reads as TGCGCCAGCAGCCCGACCCTCGACCGGATCATCTATGGCTACACCTTC. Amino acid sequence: CASSPTLDRIIYGYTF.

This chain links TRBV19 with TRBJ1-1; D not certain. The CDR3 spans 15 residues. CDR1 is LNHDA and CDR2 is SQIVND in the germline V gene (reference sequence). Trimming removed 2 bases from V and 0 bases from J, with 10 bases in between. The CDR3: CASSIRGFMNTEAFF. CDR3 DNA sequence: TGTGCCAGTAGTATACGCGGGTTCATGAACACTGAAGCTTTCTTT.

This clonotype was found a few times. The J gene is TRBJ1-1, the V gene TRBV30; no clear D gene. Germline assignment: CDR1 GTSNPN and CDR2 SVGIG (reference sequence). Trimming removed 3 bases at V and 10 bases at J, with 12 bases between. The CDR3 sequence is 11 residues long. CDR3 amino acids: CAWSLWSGAFF. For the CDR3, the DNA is TGTGCCTGGAGCCTCTGGTCTGGAGCTTTCTTT.